The 12 T cell receptor beta chains reported below all come from one sample, sequenced in a study of vaccination effects on CD4 cells after COVID-19. Which antigens these TCRs recognize remains unknown. Sequencing was preceded by expansion of antigen-specific CD4+ T cells with viral peptide pools in the ViraFEST assay. Following a roughly 9-day culture, CD4+ T cells were purified. Nucleocapsid antibodies stayed negative before and after vaccination, showing no earlier SARS-CoV-2 infection. TCRdb's table, derived via immunoSEQ multiplex PCR, lists solely in-frame clones and lacks some. The sample has about 41,000 clones, around 77% seen once. The starting material was CD4+ T cells from PBMCs cultured with HCoV-NL63 spike peptides, obtained before COVID-19 vaccination. The receptor source for this set is a human donor who received a COVID-19 vaccine.

The V gene is TRBV5-6, the J gene TRBJ2-7; D is uncertain. V shed 4 bases and J shed 0 bases, with 8 bases lying between them. The germline V gene has CDR1 SGHDT and CDR2 YYEEEE. This CDR3 is built from 13 residues. This chain's CDR3 is CASSGRPSYEQYV. Written as DNA, the CDR3 is TGTGCCAGCAGCGGACGGCCCTCCTACGAGCAGTACGTC.

The chain combines TRBV7-2 with TRBJ2-2; the match to TRBD1 covers 8 bases. The CDR3 is made up of 14 amino acids. Germline V lookup: CDR1 SGHTA, CDR2 FQGNSA. Trimming took 5 bases from V and 6 from J; bases not matched to a gene: 5. The CDR3 DNA is TGTGCCAGCAGCCCAGGGGGCGCTCCCGGGGAGCTGTTTTTT. Its translation is CASSPGGAPGELFF.

Concerning this clone itself: The sample holds other DNA sequences that translate to the same CDR3. Written as DNA, the CDR3 is TGCGCCAGCAGCTTGGGAGACAGTACAGATACGCAGTATTTT. Its translation is CASSLGDSTDTQYF. The chain joins TRBV5-1 to TRBJ2-3, with D perhaps TRBD1 (5 bases). The V gene's germline CDR1 is SGHRS and CDR2 YFSETQ. V lost 0 bases to trimming and J lost 3 bases, with 8 bases between them. The CDR3 has 14 residues.

This sequence joins TRBV6-4 and TRBJ1-5; D not certain. This CDR3 is built from 13 residues. In germline, CDR1 is MRHNA, CDR2 SNTAGT. Trimming left V 3 bases short and J 2 bases short, with 5 bases between. CDR3 DNA: TGTGCCAGCAGTGAACAAGGCAATCAGCCCCAGCATTTT. It is translated as CASSEQGNQPQHF.

The V gene is TRBV27, the J gene TRBJ2-2, with 7 bases matching TRBD1. The CDR3 length is 14 residues. The V segment lost 7 bases and the J segment 3 bases; nucleotides outside the gene matches: 5. CDR1 and CDR2 (germline): MNHEY, SMNVEV (reference sequence). CDR3 region: CASMRQGYTGELFF. In DNA, the CDR3 is TGTGCCAGCATGAGACAGGGATACACCGGGGAGCTGTTTTTT.

This clone was seen a few times. This sequence joins TRBV7-2 and TRBJ1-2, with D unclear. The CDR3 covers 14 residues. Per germline, CDR1 SGHTA and CDR2 FQGNSA. V gave up 2 bases and J gave up 9 bases, with 16 bases separating them. The CDR3 coding sequence is TGTGCCAGCAGCTTATTACACGGGATTTCCAGCTACACCTTC. Its protein product is CASSLLHGISSYTF.

The chain carries TRBV28 and TRBJ2-5; tentatively, D is TRBD1 (6 bases). Germline V gives CDR1 MDHEN, CDR2 SYDVKM. The ends were cut back, 6 bases at V and 4 bases at J, with 15 bases in the middle. The length of the CDR3 is 14 residues. The CDR3 here is CASRPGTSRETQYF. In DNA form, the CDR3 reads TGTGCCAGCAGACCCGGGACATCAAGAGAGACCCAGTACTTC. Full variable domain (outside the CDR3, taken from reference TRBV28 and TRBJ2-5): DVKVTQSSRYLVKRTGEKVFLECVQDMDHENMFWYRQDPGLGLRLIYFSYDVKMKEKGDIPEGYSVSREKKERFSLILESASTNQTSMYLCASRPGTSRETQYFGPGTRLLVL.

This clone was recorded a few times. The chain couples TRBV2 to TRBJ2-1, with D possibly TRBD2 on 7 matching bases. V gave up 4 bases and J gave up 8 bases, with 15 bases separating them. Germline assignment: CDR1 SNHLY and CDR2 FYNNEI. This CDR3 has 14 amino acids. CDR3 loop: CASSVWRGRDEQFF. The CDR3 nucleotides read TGTGCCAGCAGTGTGTGGCGGGGGCGAGATGAGCAGTTCTTC.

This chain joins TRBV7-2 and TRBJ2-1, with D tentatively TRBD2 (6 bases). Trimming left V 5 bases short and J 7 bases short, with 15 bases between. Germline V gene lookup returns CDR1 SGHTA and CDR2 FQGNSA. The CDR3 covers 14 residues. For the CDR3, the DNA is TGTGCCAGCAGCCATGGGGGGACGGTTAATGAGCAGTTCTTC. Amino acid sequence: CASSHGGTVNEQFF.

The sample holds a few counts of this clone. The chain uses TRBV3-1 (or the pseudogene TRBV3-2) and TRBJ2-2; TRBD2 might be the D (5 bases). This CDR3 has 16 amino acids. The V end was cut by 4 bases, the J end by 4 bases, with 16 bases between. From germline, CDR1 is LGHDT and CDR2 YNNKEL (reference sequence). The CDR3 loop is CASSPLEGWVTGELFF. The CDR3 DNA follows: TGTGCCAGCAGCCCCCTCGAGGGTTGGGTCACCGGGGAGCTGTTTTTT.

The chain carries TRBV18 and TRBJ2-7; TRBD1 matches at 10 bases. V shed 3 bases, J shed 3 bases, and the junction held 2 bases outside the gene matches. Germline V gene lookup returns CDR1 KGHSH and CDR2 LQKENI. There are 14 residues in the CDR3. The CDR3 loop reads CASSPRDRGYEQYV. In nucleotides, the CDR3 is TGTGCCAGCTCACCCCGGGACAGGGGCTACGAGCAGTACGTC.

The V gene is TRBV10-2, the J gene TRBJ2-7; D is perhaps TRBD1 (6 bases). Germline CDR1 is WSHSY and CDR2 is SAAADI. The CDR3 is 14 amino acids. Trimming took 4 bases from V and 2 from J, leaving 12 bases between them. The CDR3 loop reads CASSAQGTAYEQYV. In DNA form, the CDR3 reads TGCGCCAGCAGTGCGCAGGGGACCGCCTACGAGCAGTACGTC.